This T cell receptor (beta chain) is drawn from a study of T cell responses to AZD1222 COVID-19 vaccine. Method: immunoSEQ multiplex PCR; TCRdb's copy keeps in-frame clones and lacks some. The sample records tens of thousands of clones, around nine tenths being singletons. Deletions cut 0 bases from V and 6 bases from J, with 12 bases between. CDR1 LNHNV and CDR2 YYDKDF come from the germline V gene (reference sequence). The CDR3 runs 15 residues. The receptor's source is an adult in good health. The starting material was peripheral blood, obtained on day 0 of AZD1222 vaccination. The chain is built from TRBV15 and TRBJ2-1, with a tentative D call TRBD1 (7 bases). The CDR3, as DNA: TGTGCCACCAGCAGAGATAGGCAGGGGGGCAATGAGCAGTTCTTC. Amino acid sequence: CATSRDRQGGNEQFF. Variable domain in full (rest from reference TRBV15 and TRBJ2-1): DAMVIQNPRYQVTQFGKPVTLSCSQTLNHNVMYWYQQKSSQAPKLLFHYYDKDFNNEADTPDNFQSRRPNTSFCFLDIRSPGLGDTAMYLCATSRDRQGGNEQFFGPGTRLTVL.